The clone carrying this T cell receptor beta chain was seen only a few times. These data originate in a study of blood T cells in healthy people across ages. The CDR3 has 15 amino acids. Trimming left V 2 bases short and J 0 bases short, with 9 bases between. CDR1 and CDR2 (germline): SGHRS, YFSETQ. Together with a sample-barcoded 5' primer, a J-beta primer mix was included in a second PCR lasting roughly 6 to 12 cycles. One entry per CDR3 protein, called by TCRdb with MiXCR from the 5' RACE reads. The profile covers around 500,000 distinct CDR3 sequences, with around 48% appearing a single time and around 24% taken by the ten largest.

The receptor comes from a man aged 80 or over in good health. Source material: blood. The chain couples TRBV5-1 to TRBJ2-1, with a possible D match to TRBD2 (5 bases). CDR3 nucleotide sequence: TGCGCCAGCAGCTTCACGGGGAACTCCTACAATGAGCAGTTCTTC. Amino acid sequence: CASSFTGNSYNEQFF.